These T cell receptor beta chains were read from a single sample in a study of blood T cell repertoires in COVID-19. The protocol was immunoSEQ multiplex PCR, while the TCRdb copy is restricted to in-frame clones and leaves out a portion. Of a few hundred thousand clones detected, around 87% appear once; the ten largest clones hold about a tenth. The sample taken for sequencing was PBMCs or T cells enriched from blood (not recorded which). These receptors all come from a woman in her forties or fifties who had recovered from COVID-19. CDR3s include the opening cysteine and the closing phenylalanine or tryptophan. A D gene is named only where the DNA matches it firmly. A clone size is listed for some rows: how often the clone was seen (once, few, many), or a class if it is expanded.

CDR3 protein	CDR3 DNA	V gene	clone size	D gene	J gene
CASRQPAQETQYF	TGTGCCAGCCGTCAGCCAGCGCAAGAGACCCAGTACTTC	TRBV2	-	-	TRBJ2-5
CASSQGGRGTGELFF	TGTGCCAGCAGTCAGGGTGGCAGGGGGACCGGGGAGCTGTTTTTT	TRBV7-2	few	TRBD1	TRBJ2-2
CASSERETYGYTF	TGTGCCAGCAGTGAAAGGGAGACCTATGGCTACACCTTC	TRBV2	-	-	TRBJ1-2
CASRPGGSGETQYF	TGTGCCAGCAGACCAGGGGGTTCCGGAGAGACCCAGTACTTC	TRBV7-9	-	TRBD1	TRBJ2-5
CASSGLAGATRETQYF	TGTGCCAGCTCGGGACTAGCGGGGGCCACGAGAGAGACCCAGTACTTC	TRBV11-2	-	TRBD2	TRBJ2-5
CASSSWPRSQPQHF	TGTGCCAGCAGCTCGTGGCCACGATCGCAGCCCCAGCATTTT	TRBV5-6	-	-	TRBJ1-5
CASSLAGLSNQPQHF	TGTGCCAGCAGCCTAGCGGGACTTAGCAATCAGCCCCAGCATTTT	TRBV7-2	-	-	TRBJ1-5
CASSQAAQGNEQYF	TGTGCCAGCAGCCAAGCCGCTCAGGGCAACGAGCAGTACTTC	TRBV3-1/TRBV3-2	once	-	TRBJ2-7
CASSIQGVRSDTQYF	TGTGCCAGTAGTATTCAGGGGGTTAGGTCAGATACGCAGTATTTT	TRBV19	-	TRBD1	TRBJ2-3
CASSPDRARPAFF	TGTGCCAGCAGCCCGGACAGGGCCCGCCCAGCTTTCTTT	TRBV7-9	-	TRBD1	TRBJ1-1
CASSYAGGEYEQFF	TGTGCCAGCAGTTACGCAGGGGGCGAATATGAGCAGTTCTTC	TRBV6-5	-	TRBD1	TRBJ2-1
CASSAVFGAFF	TGTGCCAGCAGCGCGGTGTTCGGAGCTTTCTTT	TRBV11-2	-	-	TRBJ1-1
CASSFDRGNTEAFF	TGTGCCAGCAGCTTTGACAGGGGGAACACTGAAGCTTTCTTT	TRBV5-8	-	TRBD1	TRBJ1-1
CASRGTGTGETEAFF	TGTGCCAGCAGGGGTACCGGGACGGGAGAAACTGAAGCTTTCTTT	TRBV27	-	-	TRBJ1-1
CASGLNGYTF	TGTGCCAGCGGTCTAAATGGCTACACCTTC	TRBV2	-	-	TRBJ1-2
CASSQGPSGGSDTQYF	TGTGCCAGCAGCCAAGGACCTAGCGGGGGGTCCGATACGCAGTATTTT	TRBV4-2	-	TRBD2	TRBJ2-3
CASSEGGRIGYTF	TGTGCCAGCAGTGAGGGGGGAAGAATCGGCTACACCTTC	TRBV25-1	-	-	TRBJ1-2
CASRKGEAGDTDTQYF	TGCGCCAGCAGGAAAGGCGAAGCGGGGGACACAGATACGCAGTATTTT	TRBV5-1	-	TRBD2	TRBJ2-3
CASSAGLATTGELFF	TGTGCCAGCAGCGCGGGACTAGCGACCACCGGGGAGCTGTTTTTT	TRBV25-1	-	TRBD2	TRBJ2-2
CASNRGGLGETQYF	TGTGCCAGTAACAGGGGCGGATTGGGAGAGACCCAGTACTTC	TRBV19	once	TRBD1	TRBJ2-5
CATSDDPKRGRLFF	TGTGCCACCAGTGATGACCCTAAAAGGGGGCGGCTGTTTTTT	TRBV24-1	-	TRBD1	TRBJ2-2
CASSERGNTIYF	TGCGCCAGCAGTGAACGGGGGAACACCATATATTTT	TRBV10-1	-	-	TRBJ1-3
CASSEARNTEAFF	TGTGCCAGCAGTGAGGCAAGAAACACTGAAGCTTTCTTT	TRBV2	-	-	TRBJ1-1
CAWSATGTLYEQYF	TGTGCCTGGAGCGCTACCGGGACACTCTACGAGCAGTACTTC	TRBV30	-	-	TRBJ2-7
CASSSTWRGRGQETQYF	TGTGCCAGCAGCTCTACGTGGCGGGGGAGGGGACAAGAGACCCAGTACTTC	TRBV7-8	-	TRBD2	TRBJ2-5
CASSPGAGIGEKLFF	TGTGCCAGCTCACCAGGCGCGGGGATCGGGGAAAAACTGTTTTTT	TRBV18	-	-	TRBJ1-4
CASRHEGDTEAFF	TGTGCCAGCAGACATGAGGGGGACACTGAAGCTTTCTTT	TRBV5-8	-	-	TRBJ1-1
CASSQGPGQGEYNEQFF	TGTGCCAGCAGCCAAGGCCCAGGACAGGGGGAGTACAATGAGCAGTTCTTC	TRBV3-1/TRBV3-2	-	TRBD1	TRBJ2-1
CASTGQGGANVLTF	TGTGCCAGCACGGGACAGGGGGGGGCCAACGTCCTGACTTTC	TRBV2	once	TRBD1	TRBJ2-6
CASSLVRGNSPLHF	TGTGCCAGCAGCTTAGTCCGGGGTAATTCACCCCTCCACTTT	TRBV11-2	-	-	TRBJ1-6
CASSLPYYYNEQFF	TGTGCCAGCAGTCTCCCGTACTACTACAATGAGCAGTTCTTC	TRBV7-9	-	-	TRBJ2-1
CAWIPSRGGGANVLTF	TGTGCCTGGATTCCATCCAGGGGTGGTGGGGCCAACGTCCTGACTTTC	TRBV30	-	-	TRBJ2-6
CASSIQARGEKLFF	TGTGCCAGCAGCATACAGGCCAGGGGTGAAAAACTGTTTTTT	TRBV7-9	few	-	TRBJ1-4
CATQGSSSGNTIYF	TGTGCCACCCAGGGGTCCAGCTCTGGAAACACCATATATTTT	TRBV7-9	-	-	TRBJ1-3
CASSQVSTEAFF	TGTGCCAGCAGCCAAGTGAGCACTGAAGCTTTCTTT	TRBV3-1/TRBV3-2	-	-	TRBJ1-1
CASSQRGLNYGYTF	TGCGCCAGCAGCCAGAGAGGGCTTAACTATGGCTACACCTTC	TRBV4-1	-	-	TRBJ1-2
CASRPGDTGGYEQYF	TGTGCCAGCAGGCCAGGGGACACGGGAGGCTACGAGCAGTACTTC	TRBV28	-	-	TRBJ2-7
CASSRAGIGYEQYF	TGTGCCAGCAGTCGAGCAGGGATAGGCTACGAGCAGTACTTC	TRBV2	-	-	TRBJ2-7
CASSEFGTGREKLFF	TGTGCCAGTAGTGAATTCGGGACAGGCCGTGAAAAACTGTTTTTT	TRBV19	-	TRBD1	TRBJ1-4
CASSEAGGAYEQYF	TGTGCCAGCAGTGAGGCGGGGGGGGCCTACGAGCAGTACTTC	TRBV2	few	TRBD2	TRBJ2-7
CASSRDYGYTF	TGTGCCAGCAGCCGAGACTATGGCTACACCTTC	TRBV7-9	-	-	TRBJ1-2
CASSQTRNTIYF	TGCGCCAGCAGCCAAACAAGAAACACCATATATTTT	TRBV4-3	-	-	TRBJ1-3
CASSPQGAGQGGYGYTF	TGTGCCAGCAGCCCCCAGGGGGCCGGACAGGGAGGGTATGGCTACACCTTC	TRBV7-9	-	TRBD1	TRBJ1-2
CASSSQVATEAFF	TGTGCCAGCAGCTCACAGGTCGCCACTGAAGCTTTCTTT	TRBV7-2	-	-	TRBJ1-1
CASTPPGTGPQGAFF	TGTGCCAGTACCCCCCCAGGGACAGGCCCGCAGGGAGCTTTCTTT	TRBV19	-	TRBD1	TRBJ1-1
CASRKDRDWSDTQYF	TGTGCCAGCAGAAAGGACAGGGATTGGTCAGATACGCAGTATTTT	TRBV2	-	TRBD1	TRBJ2-3
CATSDLPGLGGYTF	TGTGCCACCAGTGATTTGCCGGGACTTGGAGGCTACACCTTC	TRBV24-1	-	-	TRBJ1-2
CASSPDKSSYNEQFF	TGTGCCAGCTCACCAGACAAGAGCTCCTACAATGAGCAGTTCTTC	TRBV18	-	-	TRBJ2-1
CASSDTWGQGSLSYEQYF	TGTGCCAGCAGTGATACGTGGGGACAGGGTTCTTTGTCCTACGAGCAGTACTTC	TRBV6-1	-	TRBD1	TRBJ2-7
CASSQSGQGYNEQFF	TGCGCCAGCAGCCAATCGGGACAGGGATACAATGAGCAGTTCTTC	TRBV4-1	-	TRBD1	TRBJ2-1
CASSQGPSGQSFYGYTF	TGTGCCAGCAGCCAAGGGCCTTCCGGACAGAGTTTCTATGGCTACACCTTC	TRBV3-1/TRBV3-2	-	-	TRBJ1-2